This passage covers 18 T cell receptor beta chains from one sample sequenced in a study of tumor-infiltrating lymphocytes in primary liver carcinoma. The blood RNA (from unsorted whole blood) was obtained, and germline DNA was also extracted. Making TCR beta cDNA involved 400 to 600 ng total RNA and a constant-region primer. Slightly modified ARM-PCR with three nested multiplex PCR rounds yielded TCR beta libraries. Investigators reported that the first two PCR rounds, at 10 cycles each, used TRBV1-TRBV30 forward primers with a C-beta reverse primer. Each CDR3 protein gets one entry after TCRdb re-called the multiplex PCR reads with MiXCR. The sample consists of approximately 330,000 distinct CDR3 sequences, around three fifths of them appearing once. Sequencing was performed on peripheral blood. The receptors here all came from a man aged 35-49 years with primary liver carcinoma and hepatitis B virus infection.

Comments on this clonotype: A much larger clone lies a single base off, so this may be a read error. This chain connects TRBV6-5 to TRBJ1-6; tentatively, D is TRBD1 (5 bases). The CDR3 has 15 amino acids. CDR1 and CDR2 (germline): MNHEY, SVGAGI. Deletions cut 2 bases from V and 8 bases from J, with 13 bases between. CDR3 in amino acids: CASSYPEQGHSPLHF. CDR3 DNA: TGTGCCAGCAGTTACCCTGAGCAGGGCCATTCACCCCTCCACTTT.

This clonotype is a singleton in its sample. A clone one base away is much larger, so this may be a read error. This rearrangement joins TRBV6-1 to TRBJ2-2; D gene unclear. CDR1 MNHNS and CDR2 SASEGT come from the germline V gene. The CDR3 totals 17 residues. The CDR3 protein is CASSATGIGANAGELFF. CDR3 sequence (DNA): TGTGCCAGCAGTGCGACGGGCATAGGTGCGAACGCCGGGGAGCTGTTTTTT.

The chain has TRBV11-1 and TRBJ2-2, with D unclear. Germline CDR1 SGHAT, CDR2 FQDESV (reference sequence). The ends were cut back, 11 bases at V and 4 bases at J, with 14 bases in the middle. This CDR3 has 13 residues. The CDR3 region is CAVSSWVTGELFF. CDR3 in DNA: TGTGCCGTTTCATCATGGGTCACCGGGGAGCTGTTTTTT.

A word on this clonotype: At one boundary the junction diverges from the germline segment, which might be a read error. The rearrangement links TRBV11-2 to TRBJ2-2; 8 nucleotides align to TRBD1. Per germline, CDR1 SGHAT and CDR2 FQNNGV. The CDR3 contains 16 residues. The CDR3 nucleotides read TGTTCCAGCAGCTCAGGGACAGGCTATAACACCGGGGAGCTGTTTTTT. It specifies CSSSSGTGYNTGELFF.

The chain has TRBV14 and TRBJ2-5; TRBD2 matches at 11 bases. The CDR3 spans 18 residues. CDR1 and CDR2 (germline): SGHDN, FVKESK. V shed 0 bases and J 1 base; nucleotides not matched to a gene: 7. In nucleotides, the CDR3 is TGTGCCAGCAGCCAAGATATTAGCGGGAGGGCCGTCCAAGAGACCCAGTACTTC. Protein sequence: CASSQDISGRAVQETQYF.

The V gene is TRBV6-5, the J gene TRBJ2-1; D is unclear. There are 15 residues in the CDR3. CDR1 and CDR2 from the germline V gene are MNHEY and SVGAGI. The ends were cut back, 7 bases at V and 8 bases at J, with 21 bases in the middle. This CDR3 reads CASNHLRPNGDEQFF. The CDR3 DNA reads TGTGCCAGCAATCACCTAAGACCAAATGGCGATGAGCAGTTCTTC.

The rearrangement joins TRBV6-5 to TRBJ2-7; D is perhaps TRBD1 or TRBD2 (5 bases each). With 6 bases removed from V and 1 base from J, the gap between germline ends came to 16 bases. Germline CDR1 MNHEY, CDR2 SVGAGI. This CDR3 comprises 15 residues. CDR3 region: CASRPVGEGSYEQYF. The CDR3 bases are TGTGCCAGCAGACCCGTGGGGGAAGGGTCCTACGAGCAGTACTTC.

A note on this clonotype: A much bigger clone sits one base away, suggesting this may be a read error. The CDR3 region has the DNA TGTGCCAGCAGCTTCCCTCTGGGACAGGGATACGATGAGCAGTTCTTC. Protein product: CASSFPLGQGYDEQFF. V gene TRBV13 combines with J gene TRBJ2-1, with 9 positions matching TRBD1. V gave up 3 bases and J gave up 8 bases; unmatched junction bases: 11. The CDR3 spans 16 residues. Per germline, CDR1 PRHDT and CDR2 FYEKMQ (reference sequence). Looking up the rest from reference TRBV13 and TRBJ2-1 gives the full variable domain: AAGVIQSPRHLIKEKRETATLKCYPIPRHDTVYWYQQGPGQDPQFLISFYEKMQSDKGSIPDRFSAQQFSDYHSELNMSSLELGDSALYFCASSFPLGQGYDEQFFGPGTRLTVL.

This clonotype was seen once. The chain combines TRBV11-2 with TRBJ2-2; TRBD1 might be the D (7 bases). Germline assignment: CDR1 SGHAT and CDR2 FQNNGV. The CDR3 loop spans 16 amino acids. The V and J ends lost 0 bases and 9 bases respectively, with 17 bases between them. The CDR3 sequence is CASSLEGGTDSWELFF. The CDR3 nucleotides are TGTGCCAGCAGCTTAGAGGGCGGGACAGACAGCTGGGAGCTGTTTTTT.

With respect to this clonotype: This may be a read error, as it is one base from a much larger clone. This rearrangement joins TRBV6-5 to TRBJ2-3; TRBD1 aligns across 7 bases. V trimming: 9 bases; J trimming: 3 bases; junction bases outside the gene matches: 9. Per germline, CDR1 MNHEY and CDR2 SVGAGI. The CDR3 spans 14 residues. CDR3 sequence reads: CARSPPQGTDTQYF. CDR3 coding DNA: TGTGCCAGGAGTCCACCACAGGGGACAGATACGCAGTATTTT.

The chain has TRBV28 and TRBJ2-3; D assignment may be TRBD1 or TRBD2 (5 bases each). Per germline, CDR1 MDHEN and CDR2 SYDVKM. V lost 5 bases to trimming and J lost 3 bases, with 15 bases between them. This CDR3 is 15 amino acids long. Written as DNA, the CDR3 is TGTGCCAGCAGTCTCCAGTGGGGGATGACAGATACGCAGTATTTT. Its protein is CASSLQWGMTDTQYF.

V gene TRBV6-2 or TRBV6-3 combines with J gene TRBJ1-5; perhaps TRBD1 as D (6 bases). V shed 2 bases and J shed 2 bases, with 10 bases lying between them. This CDR3 has 15 residues. Germline CDR1 reads MNHEY; CDR2 reads SVGEGT. The CDR3 here is CASSYVGAGNQPQHF. The CDR3 DNA reads TGTGCCAGCAGTTACGTGGGGGCTGGCAATCAGCCCCAGCATTTT.

The rearrangement uses TRBV11-2 and TRBJ2-1, with D uncertain. Germline V CDR1 and CDR2: SGHAT, FQNNGV. The CDR3 totals 14 residues. V lost 2 bases and J 9 bases, leaving 14 bases between the germline ends. CDR3 nucleotide sequence: TGTGCCAGCAGCTTATACGCGTTAGTTAGTGAGCAGTTCTTC. It encodes CASSLYALVSEQFF.

This clonotype was seen ten or more times. V usage is TRBV4-3 and J usage is TRBJ2-1; the match to TRBD2 covers 10 bases. CDR1 is LGHNA, CDR2 YSLEER, per germline. Trimming at V came to 1 base and at J to 0 bases, leaving 0 bases not matched to a gene. The CDR3 length is 16 residues. The CDR3: CASSQASGSSYNEQFF. Here the CDR3 DNA reads TGCGCCAGCAGCCAAGCTAGCGGGAGCTCCTACAATGAGCAGTTCTTC.

As regards this clonotype: The germline gene is not matched at one end of the junction; a read error may be the cause. The V gene is TRBV5-1, the J gene TRBJ2-3; D is possibly TRBD2 (5 bases). Germline CDR1 is SGHRS and CDR2 is YFSETQ. This CDR3 is 16 amino acids long. The CDR3 spells CVSSPGLQQRGDTQYF. The DNA for the CDR3 is TGCGTCAGCAGCCCGGGCCTTCAGCAACGGGGAGATACGCAGTATTTT.

For this clonotype: A much larger clone lies a single base off, so this may be a read error. The chain has TRBV30 and TRBJ2-1; TRBD2 aligns across 13 bases. This CDR3 spans 16 amino acids. Germline V gene lookup returns CDR1 GTSNPN and CDR2 SVGIG (reference sequence). The CDR3 DNA reads as TGTGTCTCCGGGACTAGCGGGACTTCCTCCTACAATGAGCAGTTCTTC. Protein product: CVSGTSGTSSYNEQFF.

This clonotype has only a few counts. This chain uses TRBV4-1 with TRBJ2-7; D is possibly TRBD2 (6 bases). Trimming removed 1 base from V and 7 bases from J, with 17 bases in between. CDR3 length: 15 amino acids. CDR1 and CDR2 from the germline V gene are MGHRA and YSYEKL. CDR3 coding DNA: TGCGCCAGCAGCCAAGTTAGTACGGGTGGGAGGGAGCAGTACTTC. It encodes CASSQVSTGGREQYF.

In regard to this clonotype: A much larger clonotype is one base distant, so this may be a read error. The rearrangement joins TRBV6-6 to TRBJ2-1; D uncertain. The ends were cut back, 8 bases at V and 6 bases at J, with 14 bases in the middle. The CDR3 is 13 residues long. Germline CDR1 is MNHNY and CDR2 is SVGAGI (reference sequence). The CDR3 region has the DNA TGTGCCAGCGGAAAAAGTGGGTCCAATGAGCAGTTCTTC. Its translation: CASGKSGSNEQFF.